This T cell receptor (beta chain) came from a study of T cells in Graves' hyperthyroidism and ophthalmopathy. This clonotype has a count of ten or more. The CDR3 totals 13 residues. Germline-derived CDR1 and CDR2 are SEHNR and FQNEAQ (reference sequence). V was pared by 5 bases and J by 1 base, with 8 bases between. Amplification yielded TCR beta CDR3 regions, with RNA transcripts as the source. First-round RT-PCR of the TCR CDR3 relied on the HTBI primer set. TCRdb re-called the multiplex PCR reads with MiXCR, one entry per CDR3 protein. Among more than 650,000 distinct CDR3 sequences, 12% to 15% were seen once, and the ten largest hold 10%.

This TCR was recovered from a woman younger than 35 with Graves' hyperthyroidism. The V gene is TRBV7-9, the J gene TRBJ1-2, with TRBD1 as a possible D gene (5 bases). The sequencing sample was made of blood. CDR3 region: CASSPQDNYGYTF. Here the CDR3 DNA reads TGTGCCAGCAGCCCACAGGATAACTATGGCTACACCTTC. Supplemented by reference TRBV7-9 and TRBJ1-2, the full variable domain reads DTGVSQNPRHKITKRGQNVTFRCDPISEHNRLYWYRQTLGQGPEFLTYFQNEAQLEKSRLLSDRFSAERPKGSFSTLEIQRTEQGDSAMYLCASSPQDNYGYTFGSGTRLTVV.